This is a list of T cell receptor beta chains from one sample in a study of cytomegalovirus exposure and HLA in healthy donors. The protocol was immunoSEQ multiplex PCR, while the TCRdb copy is restricted to in-frame clones and leaves out a portion. The sample yields tens of thousands of clones, about three quarters seen once. The sample comprised PBMCs. These receptors were obtained from a woman between 50 and 59 years old in good health and CMV-seronegative. CDR3s include the opening cysteine and the closing phenylalanine or tryptophan. Fields, in order: J gene, D gene, V gene, clone size, CDR3 protein, CDR3 DNA. D genes are given only for firm matches. Clone size appears in some rows only: once, few, many, or a class for an expanded clone.

TRBJ1-2 TRBD1 TRBV5-1 . CASSRGQGGGEYGYTF TGCGCCAGCAGCCGAGGACAGGGGGGGGGAGAATATGGCTACACCTTC
TRBJ2-2 . TRBV29-1 . CSALQGGFTGELFF TGCAGCGCCTTGCAGGGGGGATTCACCGGGGAGCTGTTTTTT
TRBJ2-7 TRBD1 TRBV27 . CASRGGGTGYWEQYF TGTGCCAGCAGGGGAGGGGGGACAGGGTATTGGGAGCAGTACTTC
TRBJ1-1 TRBD1 TRBV5-1 . CASETGVGNTEAFF TGCGCCAGCGAGACAGGGGTGGGGAACACTGAAGCTTTCTTT
TRBJ2-1 TRBD2 TRBV28 once CASSTPGLAGGMWNEQFF TGTGCCAGCAGTACACCCGGACTAGCGGGGGGGATGTGGAATGAGCAGTTCTTC
TRBJ1-2 . TRBV28 . CAAAGVNYGYTF TGTGCCGCCGCCGGGGTTAACTATGGCTACACCTTC
TRBJ2-3 . TRBV5-1 . CASSLGSQGVWADTQYF TGCGCCAGCAGCTTGGGCTCACAGGGTGTTTGGGCAGATACGCAGTATTTT
TRBJ2-1 . TRBV7-2 once CASSWGGTVNEQFF TGTGCCAGCAGCTGGGGGGGCACCGTGAATGAGCAGTTCTTC
TRBJ2-1 . TRBV28 . CASSFSSSYNEQFF TGTGCCAGCAGTTTTTCCAGCTCCTACAATGAGCAGTTCTTC
TRBJ1-4 . TRBV28 few CASRSGQGGKLFF TGTGCCAGCAGATCTGGACAAGGGGGAAAACTGTTTTTT
TRBJ1-4 . TRBV7-2 . CASSRSGGEKLFF TGTGCCAGCAGCCGGTCGGGTGGGGAAAAACTGTTTTTT
TRBJ1-3 TRBD1 TRBV28 . CASSLPLQGGVNTIYF TGTGCCAGCAGTTTACCCCTACAGGGGGGAGTGAACACCATATATTTT
TRBJ2-1 . TRBV6-6 . CASSAPTYNEQFF TGTGCCAGCAGTGCCCCTACCTACAATGAGCAGTTCTTC
TRBJ1-4 . TRBV30 . CAWSVQSNEKLFF TGTGCCTGGAGTGTACAGTCTAATGAAAAACTGTTTTTT
TRBJ2-1 . TRBV20-1 . CSAVNNEQFF TGCAGTGCTGTCAACAATGAGCAGTTCTTC
TRBJ2-7 TRBD2 TRBV5-1 . CASSRTVSAGGYEQYF TGCGCCAGCAGCCGGACAGTCTCGGCGGGAGGCTACGAGCAGTACTTC
TRBJ2-5 . TRBV7-8 once CASSRGAQETQYF TGTGCCAGCAGCCGGGGGGCGCAAGAGACCCAGTACTTC
TRBJ2-1 TRBD2 TRBV6-1 . CASNPSGGAFNEQFF TGTGCCAGCAACCCCAGCGGGGGGGCCTTCAATGAGCAGTTCTTC
TRBJ1-1 . TRBV20-1 few CSSRWNTEAFF TGTTCGTCCCGGTGGAACACTGAAGCTTTCTTT
TRBJ2-7 TRBD1 TRBV5-1 once CASSFGTGGYEQYF TGCGCCAGCAGTTTCGGGACAGGGGGCTACGAGCAGTACTTC
TRBJ1-5 . TRBV27 . CASSVTGNQPQHF TGTGCCAGCAGTGTAACAGGGAATCAGCCCCAGCATTTT
TRBJ2-5 . TRBV5-1 . CASSLRSSQETQYF TGCGCCAGCAGCTTGAGATCTAGCCAAGAGACCCAGTACTTC
TRBJ1-5 . TRBV6-1 . CASITQATSNQPQHF TGTGCCAGCATAACACAGGCGACTAGCAATCAGCCCCAGCATTTT
TRBJ1-4 . TRBV19 few CASSIRDNLEKLFF TGTGCCAGTAGTATCAGGGACAACCTCGAAAAACTGTTTTTT
TRBJ2-1 TRBD2 TRBV18 . CASSPYNRTRGNEQFF TGTGCCAGCTCACCATACAACCGGACTAGAGGAAATGAGCAGTTCTTC
TRBJ2-7 TRBD2 TRBV2 . CASSEWTSGAYEQYF TGTGCCAGCAGTGAATGGACTAGCGGAGCCTACGAGCAGTACTTC
TRBJ1-1 TRBD1 TRBV10-2 . CASSESRRNPGQKINTEAFF TGCGCCAGCAGTGAGTCCCGGAGAAATCCGGGACAGAAGATTAACACTGAAGCTTTCTTT
TRBJ2-3 . TRBV2 . CASSERDTQYF TGTGCCAGCAGTGAGCGGGATACGCAGTATTTT
TRBJ2-5 . TRBV7-2 . CASSLVAAPQETQYF TGTGCCAGCAGCTTAGTGGCAGCGCCCCAAGAGACCCAGTACTTC
TRBJ2-7 . TRBV2 . CASSLYSYEQYF TGTGCCAGCAGTCTTTACTCCTACGAGCAGTACTTC
TRBJ1-2 . TRBV5-1 few CASSLSLEGGYTF TGCGCCAGCAGCTTATCCCTAGAGGGAGGCTACACCTTC
TRBJ1-1 . TRBV4-2 . CASSQVDMLNTEAFF TGTGCCAGCAGCCAAGTAGACATGTTGAACACTGAAGCTTTCTTT
TRBJ2-1 . TRBV5-1 . CASSWASRSYNEQFF TGCGCCAGCAGCTGGGCATCACGGTCCTACAATGAGCAGTTCTTC
TRBJ1-5 . TRBV9 . CASSTEGGNNQPQHF TGTGCCAGCAGCACGGAGGGGGGGAATAATCAGCCCCAGCATTTT
TRBJ1-6 . TRBV28 few CASMRLGSPLHF TGTGCCAGCATGAGACTTGGTTCACCCCTCCACTTT
TRBJ2-7 TRBD1 TRBV9 . CASSATGARGEQYF TGTGCCAGCAGCGCTACAGGGGCAAGAGGCGAGCAGTACTTC
TRBJ2-1 TRBD2 TRBV7-8 . CASSLVRGGYNEQFF TGTGCCAGCAGCTTGGTGCGGGGGGGCTACAATGAGCAGTTCTTC
TRBJ2-3 TRBD2 TRBV27 . CASSPGLAADTQYF TGTGCCAGCAGTCCGGGACTAGCGGCAGATACGCAGTATTTT
TRBJ2-1 . TRBV2 few CASRKRDSPNEQFF TGTGCCAGCAGGAAACGGGATTCCCCCAATGAGCAGTTCTTC
TRBJ1-1 . TRBV2 . CASRLGEEAFF TGTGCCAGCAGGCTGGGAGAGGAAGCTTTCTTT
TRBJ1-4 TRBD1 TRBV5-1 . CASRPGQGTFGSNEKLFF TGCGCCAGCCGACCGGGACAGGGGACTTTCGGTTCTAATGAAAAACTGTTTTTT
TRBJ2-1 . TRBV7-3 . CASSFDWSYNEQFF TGTGCCAGCAGCTTTGACTGGAGTTACAATGAGCAGTTCTTC
TRBJ2-7 TRBD1 TRBV30 . CAWEPNHYRGISYEQYF TGTGCCTGGGAGCCCAACCATTACAGGGGGATATCCTACGAGCAGTACTTC
TRBJ2-7 . TRBV7-2 . CASSLVDSPYEQYF TGTGCCAGCAGCTTAGTCGACAGCCCCTACGAGCAGTACTTC
TRBJ1-5 . TRBV7-9 . CASSLGAGVDQPQHF TGTGCCAGCAGCTTGGGGGCAGGGGTTGATCAGCCCCAGCATTTT
TRBJ2-1 TRBD2 TRBV7-3 few CASSSHTPSGGAGEQFF TGTGCCAGCAGCTCGCACACTCCTAGCGGGGGGGCCGGAGAGCAGTTCTTC
TRBJ2-5 . TRBV25-1 . CASSDPGTLGETQYF TGTGCCAGCAGTGACCCCGGGACACTTGGGGAGACCCAGTACTTC
TRBJ1-5 TRBD1 TRBV6-1 . CASSGDRDRGGNQPQHF TGTGCCAGCAGTGGAGACCGGGACAGGGGTGGCAATCAGCCCCAGCATTTT
TRBJ1-1 . TRBV5-1 . CASSLEGEGITEAFF TGCGCCAGCAGCTTGGAGGGGGAGGGTATCACTGAAGCTTTCTTT